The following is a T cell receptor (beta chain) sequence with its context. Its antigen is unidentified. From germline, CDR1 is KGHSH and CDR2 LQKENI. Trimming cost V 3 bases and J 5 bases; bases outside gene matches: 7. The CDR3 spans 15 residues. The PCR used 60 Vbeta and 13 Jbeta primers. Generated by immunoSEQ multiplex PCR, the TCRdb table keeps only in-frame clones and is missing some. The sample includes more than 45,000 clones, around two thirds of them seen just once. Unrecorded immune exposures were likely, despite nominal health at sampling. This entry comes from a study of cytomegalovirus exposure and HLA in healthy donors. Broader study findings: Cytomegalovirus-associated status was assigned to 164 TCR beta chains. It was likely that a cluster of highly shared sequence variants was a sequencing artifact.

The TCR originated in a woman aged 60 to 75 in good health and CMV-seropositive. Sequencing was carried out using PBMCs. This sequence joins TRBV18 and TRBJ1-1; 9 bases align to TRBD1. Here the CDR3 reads CASSPGTGQYTEAFF. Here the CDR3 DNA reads TGTGCCAGCTCACCCGGGACAGGGCAGTATACTGAAGCTTTCTTT.